This T cell receptor (beta chain) was retrieved from a study of T cell responses to AZD1222 COVID-19 vaccine. Study as a whole: Recipients boosted at about 4 weeks or about 12 weeks are pooled. General observations from the study: Within unmutated variant regions lay the reported targets of nearly half of spike-specific TCRs. Researchers took repertoire samples only after the peak T cell response had come. Females made up more of the donors, who were largely white British, and clonal diversity may have come out too low.

About this clone itself: What it binds is not known.

Germline V gene lookup returns CDR1 SEHNR and CDR2 FQNEAQ (reference sequence). V shed 1 base and J shed 9 bases, with 16 bases lying between them. The CDR3 length is 15 residues. Libraries were prepared by immunoSEQ multiplex PCR; TCRdb keeps only in-frame clonotypes and omits some of them. The data contain under 150,000 clones, roughly nine tenths of them singletons. J is TRBJ2-1 and V is TRBV7-9; a possible D gene is TRBD2 (6 bases). The starting material was peripheral blood, obtained on day 0 of AZD1222 vaccination. This receptor was taken from an adult in good health. The CDR3 sequence is CASSLVRASVGEQFF. CDR3 coding DNA: TGTGCCAGCAGCTTAGTTCGGGCTAGCGTGGGTGAGCAGTTCTTC. The variable domain in full, completed from reference TRBV7-9 and TRBJ2-1, reads DTGVSQNPRHKITKRGQNVTFRCDPISEHNRLYWYRQTLGQGPEFLTYFQNEAQLEKSRLLSDRFSAERPKGSFSTLEIQRTEQGDSAMYLCASSLVRASVGEQFFGPGTRLTVL.